The 25 T cell receptor beta chains given below trace back to one sample, sequenced in a study of T cells in Graves' hyperthyroidism and ophthalmopathy. The CDR3 regions of TCR beta were amplified from RNA transcripts. TCR CDR3 underwent first-round RT-PCR with the HTBI primer set. TCRdb reprocessed the multiplex PCR reads with MiXCR, giving one entry per CDR3 protein. The table shows around 700,000 distinct CDR3 sequences, with approximately 19% occurring only once. Sequencing was performed on blood. The source is a woman in her forties or fifties with Graves' hyperthyroidism that later progressed to Graves' ophthalmopathy.

Many counts were recorded for this clonotype. The J gene is TRBJ2-7, the V gene TRBV3-1; 8 bases agree with TRBD1. The CDR3 is made up of 14 amino acids. CDR1 and CDR2 (germline): LGHDT, YNNKEL (reference sequence). V lost 1 base to trimming and J lost 2 bases; unmatched junction nucleotides: 1. CDR3 amino acids: CASSQGRGPYEQYF. CDR3 bases: TGTGCCAGCAGCCAAGGCAGGGGGCCCTACGAGCAGTACTTC.

On this clonotype: This may stem from a read error, because a much larger clone lies one nucleotide away. The chain is built from TRBV2 and TRBJ2-7; 10 bases align to TRBD1. With V trimmed by 7 bases and J by 9 bases, 15 bases remained unmatched. Per the germline V gene, CDR1 is SNHLY and CDR2 is FYNNEI. The CDR3 length is 15 residues. CDR3 nucleotides: TGTGCCAGCATGGGACAGGGGAGGGTAAGGGACGGGCAGTACTTC. Translated: CASMGQGRVRDGQYF.

The table lists this clonotype with a few counts. This chain links TRBV29-1 with TRBJ2-2; D remains unclear. There are 11 residues in the CDR3. Looked up from germline, CDR1 is SQVTM and CDR2 is ANQGSEA. Trimming shortened V by 4 bases and J by 1 base, and 1 base separated the two germline ends. CDR3 sequence reads: CSVVNTGELFF. The DNA for the CDR3 is TGCAGCGTTGTGAACACCGGGGAGCTGTTTTTT.

This clonotype occurred many times. The chain carries TRBV20-1 and TRBJ1-2, with D perhaps TRBD1 (5 bases). With 3 bases removed from V and 5 bases from J, the gap between germline ends came to 16 bases. The length of the CDR3 is 14 residues. CDR1 is DFQATT and CDR2 is SNEGSKA in the germline V gene (reference sequence). In nucleotides, the CDR3 is TGCAGTGCTAGTTCAGGGCCTGATGGATATGGCTACACCTTC. It encodes CSASSGPDGYGYTF.

In this sample, this clonotype turned up many times. The V call is TRBV11-1, the J call TRBJ2-7; 10 nucleotides match TRBD1. V was clipped by 5 bases and J by 5 bases; unmatched bases: 9. Germline V lookup: CDR1 SGHAT, CDR2 FQDESV (reference sequence). CDR3 length: 15 residues. This CDR3 reads CASSLPDRGIHEQYF. DNA of the CDR3: TGTGCCAGCAGCCTACCGGACAGGGGGATCCACGAGCAGTACTTC.

This clonotype occurred a few times. The J gene is TRBJ2-1, the V gene TRBV6-1; possibly TRBD2 for D (6 bases). CDR3 size: 16 residues. Trimming stripped 6 bases from V and 3 bases from J, with 18 bases between. Germline CDR1 MNHNS, CDR2 SASEGT. In nucleotides, the CDR3 is TGTGCCAGCAGGTCCGGGGCCCGGGAGCGCTACAATGAGCAGTTCTTC. This gives the protein CASRSGARERYNEQFF.

This clonotype was counted many times. The genes are TRBV6-1 and TRBJ2-1; D call uncertain. Trimming shortened V by 7 bases and J by 0 bases, and 13 bases separated the two germline ends. The CDR3 contains 15 residues. The germline V gene encodes CDR1 MNHNS and CDR2 SASEGT. This chain's CDR3 is CASNGKGVSYNEQFF. CDR3 sequence (DNA): TGTGCCAGCAATGGGAAAGGCGTCTCCTACAATGAGCAGTTCTTC.

V usage is TRBV5-4 and J usage is TRBJ1-2; D ambiguous. The V gene's germline CDR1 is SGHNT and CDR2 YYREEE (reference sequence). The CDR3 has 14 amino acids. V was clipped by 3 bases and J by 10 bases, with 19 bases between them. Written as DNA, the CDR3 is TGTGCCAGCAGCTACCCCCTGGAGGGCCGTAACTACACCTTC. Its translation is CASSYPLEGRNYTF.

The chain recombines TRBV20-1 with TRBJ1-6; D possibly corresponds to TRBD1 (6 bases). CDR3 size: 15 residues. V lost 0 bases and J 6 bases, leaving 12 bases between the germline ends. CDR1 and CDR2 from the germline V gene are DFQATT and SNEGSKA (reference sequence). DNA of the CDR3: TGCAGTGCTAGAGAGGGGCGGGGGCTTAATTCACCCCTCCACTTT. This codes for CSAREGRGLNSPLHF.

This clonotype has a handful of counts. This sequence joins TRBV11-2 and TRBJ1-5; D is possibly TRBD1 (6 bases). V gave up 5 bases and J gave up 9 bases, with 23 bases separating them. The CDR3 length is 16 residues. Germline V CDR1 and CDR2: SGHAT, FQNNGV. CDR3 coding DNA: TGTGCCAGCAGCCCAGGGGACTCTGCACTTGGGGGGCCCCAGCATTTT. Translation: CASSPGDSALGGPQHF.

This clonotype has ten or more counts. The chain has TRBV2 and TRBJ1-2; 9 bases agree with TRBD1. J lost 8 bases, V lost 2 bases, and 6 bases had no gene match. CDR1 and CDR2 from the germline V gene are SNHLY and FYNNEI. The CDR3 has 14 amino acids. Here the CDR3 reads CASSERTGAKGYTF. The CDR3 DNA reads as TGTGCCAGCAGTGAACGGACAGGGGCGAAGGGCTACACCTTC.

The genes are TRBV27 and TRBJ2-1, with D possibly being TRBD1 or TRBD2 (5 bases each). Looked up from germline, CDR1 is MNHEY and CDR2 is SMNVEV (reference sequence). V lost 3 bases to trimming and J lost 10 bases, with 16 bases between them. The CDR3 length is 14 residues. CDR3: CASSFRDGSPEQFF. The DNA of the CDR3 is TGTGCCAGCAGTTTCCGGGACGGCTCTCCGGAGCAGTTCTTC.

This clonotype was recorded at least ten times. The rearrangement links TRBV3-1 to TRBJ1-1; D not certain. The germline V gene has CDR1 LGHDT and CDR2 YNNKEL (reference sequence). V lost 4 bases to trimming and J lost 0 bases, with 12 bases between them. This CDR3 is 15 amino acids long. The CDR3 DNA reads as TGTGCCAGCAGCCGCGGATCGACTATGAACACTGAAGCTTTCTTT. It encodes CASSRGSTMNTEAFF.

There are a few counts of this clonotype. The chain links TRBV9 to TRBJ1-3; TRBD1 might be the D (5 bases). CDR1 is SGDLS, CDR2 YYNGEE, per germline. Between the trimmed V and J ends, which lost 5 bases and 0 bases, there was a span of 9 bases. The CDR3 totals 14 residues. CDR3 nucleotides: TGTGCCAGCAGGGGAGACAGCTCTGGAAACACCATATATTTT. Translated, it gives CASRGDSSGNTIYF.

V is TRBV20-1 and J is TRBJ2-1; D might be TRBD1 or TRBD2, each matching 6 bases. The ends were cut back, 6 bases at V and 9 bases at J, with 15 bases in the middle. The CDR3 sequence is 12 residues long. Germline V gives CDR1 DFQATT, CDR2 SNEGSKA (reference sequence). The CDR3 reads CSARGQGGEQFF. The DNA for the CDR3 is TGCAGTGCCCGGGGGCAGGGTGGTGAGCAGTTCTTC.

The chain combines TRBV10-1 with TRBJ2-2, with 13 positions matching TRBD2. Trimming cost V 3 bases and J 5 bases; bases outside gene matches: 6. Germline CDR1 WNHNN, CDR2 SYGVQD (reference sequence). The CDR3 has 17 residues. The CDR3 sequence is CASSDGGLAGVTGELFF. CDR3 nucleotide sequence: TGCGCCAGCAGTGATGGCGGACTAGCGGGAGTTACCGGGGAGCTGTTTTTT.

This clonotype has ten or more counts. The rearrangement links TRBV28 to TRBJ1-2; D may be TRBD1 (5 bases). In germline, CDR1 is MDHEN, CDR2 SYDVKM. The CDR3 contains 11 residues. The V gene lost 6 bases and the J gene lost 10 bases, with 12 bases spanning the gap. The chain's CDR3 is CASSTRVFYTF. DNA for the CDR3: TGTGCCAGCAGCACCAGGGTGTTCTACACCTTC.

The chain has TRBV3-1 and TRBJ2-7; unclear D gene. The CDR3 has 15 residues. The germline V and J ends were trimmed by 0 bases and 4 bases, with 13 bases remaining between them. Germline V CDR1 and CDR2: LGHDT, YNNKEL (reference sequence). For the CDR3, the DNA is TGTGCCAGCAGCCAAGATCCCCACGAAACTTACGAGCAGTACTTC. Translated: CASSQDPHETYEQYF.

This clonotype was counted at least ten times. This rearrangement joins TRBV20-1 to TRBJ2-1; D is possibly TRBD1 (5 bases). The germline V and J ends were trimmed by 3 bases and 9 bases, with 9 bases remaining between them. CDR3 size: 11 residues. Germline V gene sequence: CDR1 DFQATT, CDR2 SNEGSKA (reference sequence). The CDR3 bases are TGCAGTGCTAGGGGGCCGGGTGAGCAGTTCTTC. Its protein is CSARGPGEQFF.

The chain links TRBV14 to TRBJ1-1; no firm D call. CDR3 length equals 15 residues. CDR1 is SGHDN and CDR2 is FVKESK in the germline V gene. The V end lost 4 bases, the J end lost 4 bases, and 16 bases lay between the germline ends. CDR3 region: CASSLIPGEGTEAFF. CDR3 sequence (DNA): TGTGCCAGCAGCCTAATCCCGGGTGAGGGCACTGAAGCTTTCTTT.

The rearrangement links TRBV2 to TRBJ2-3, with D possibly matching TRBD2 (7 bases). CDR1 is SNHLY, CDR2 FYNNEI, per germline. CDR3 size: 13 residues. Trimming pared 11 bases from V and 0 bases from J, leaving 12 bases between. In DNA, the CDR3 is TGTGCCTGGGGGGGGGCTAGCACAGATACGCAGTATTTT. Its protein product is CAWGGASTDTQYF.

This clonotype was seen repeatedly, ten times or more. The chain employs TRBV12-3 or TRBV12-4 and TRBJ1-2; maybe TRBD1 (5 bases). CDR3 length: 13 residues. Trimming cost V 6 bases and J 8 bases, with 16 bases left between them. The CDR3 protein is CASSQGGTGGYTF. CDR3 DNA sequence: TGTGCCAGCAGCCAGGGTGGGACGGGGGGCTACACCTTC.

Here the CDR3 reads CASSAPSGGVYGYTF. The DNA of the CDR3 is TGTGCCAGCAGCGCCCCGTCCGGGGGGGTGTATGGCTACACCTTC. The chain couples TRBV9 to TRBJ1-2, with a tentative D call TRBD1 (5 bases). The CDR3 covers 15 residues. V gave up 3 bases and J gave up 5 bases, with 17 bases separating them. Germline V lookup: CDR1 SGDLS, CDR2 YYNGEE.

This clonotype came up many times. The chain uses TRBV20-1 and TRBJ2-7; TRBD2 matches 8 bases. CDR3 length: 15 residues. Trimming cost V 6 bases and J 3 bases; bases outside gene matches: 13. From germline, CDR1 is DFQATT and CDR2 SNEGSKA (reference sequence). The CDR3 protein is CSADTPLRGGYEQYF. The CDR3 region has the DNA TGCAGTGCCGACACCCCCCTACGGGGGGGCTACGAGCAGTACTTC.

This clonotype has a count of ten or more. The chain couples TRBV6-1 to TRBJ2-7; D is possibly TRBD1 or TRBD2 (5 bases each). This CDR3 region has 14 residues. Germline V CDR1 and CDR2: MNHNS, SASEGT. V was trimmed by 3 bases and J by 2 bases, leaving 11 bases between them. The CDR3 DNA reads as TGTGCCAGCAGTGAGGGACCTAATACCTACGAGCAGTACTTC. It is translated as CASSEGPNTYEQYF.